Given below is one T cell receptor (beta chain) in context. The CDR3 consists of 12 residues. Per the germline V gene, CDR1 is SNHLY and CDR2 is FYNNEI. V lost 3 bases and J 9 bases, leaving 11 bases between the germline ends. Template material for TCR beta VDJ and CDR3 profiling consisted of genomic DNA. In TCRdb, the reads were re-called with MiXCR into one record per CDR3 protein. The data hold 250,000 to 300,000 distinct CDR3 sequences, with 56% observed a single time. The data originate from a study of CD8+CD57+ T cells in acquired aplastic anemia. About the study: Recorded DNA amounts for sorted CD4+ and CD8+ cells had an average of about 3.5 ug.

The sample taken for sequencing was sorted CD4+, CD8+, or CD8+CD57+ T cells (not recorded which) from PBMCs. The TCR comes from a human donor with severe aplastic anemia or a healthy control (not recorded which). The genes are TRBV2 and TRBJ1-2; a weak D match, TRBD1 (6 bases). The CDR3, as DNA: TGTGCCAGCAGTGACAGGGGTGAGAGCTACACCTTC. It translates to CASSDRGESYTF. Drawing the rest from reference TRBV2 and TRBJ1-2, the complete variable domain is EPEVTQTPSHQVTQMGQEVILRCVPISNHLYFYWYRQILGQKVEFLVSFYNNEISEKSEIFDDQFSVERPDGSNFTLKIRSTKLEDSAMYFCASSDRGESYTFGSGTRLTVV.